This record covers a single T cell receptor (beta chain). Only in-frame clones appear in the TCRdb table, and some are missing; sequencing was by immunoSEQ multiplex PCR. The sample includes around 50,000 clones, over 80% of them seen just once. V lost 6 bases, J lost 2 bases, and 6 bases stayed unmatched. CDR1 and CDR2 from the germline V gene are LNHDA and SQIVND (reference sequence). The CDR3 has 15 residues. This record belongs to a study of T cell changes during pregnancy in multiple sclerosis. The clonotype originates from a female donor in good health, enrolled as a control in a pregnancy study. This chain connects TRBV19 to TRBJ2-2, with 7 bases identical to TRBD2. Material: CD4+ T cells from peripheral blood mononuclear cells, obtained after pregnancy. In DNA form, the CDR3 reads TGTGCCAGTAGCAGGCGGGGGTACAACACCGGGGAGCTGTTTTTT. This codes for CASSRRGYNTGELFF.